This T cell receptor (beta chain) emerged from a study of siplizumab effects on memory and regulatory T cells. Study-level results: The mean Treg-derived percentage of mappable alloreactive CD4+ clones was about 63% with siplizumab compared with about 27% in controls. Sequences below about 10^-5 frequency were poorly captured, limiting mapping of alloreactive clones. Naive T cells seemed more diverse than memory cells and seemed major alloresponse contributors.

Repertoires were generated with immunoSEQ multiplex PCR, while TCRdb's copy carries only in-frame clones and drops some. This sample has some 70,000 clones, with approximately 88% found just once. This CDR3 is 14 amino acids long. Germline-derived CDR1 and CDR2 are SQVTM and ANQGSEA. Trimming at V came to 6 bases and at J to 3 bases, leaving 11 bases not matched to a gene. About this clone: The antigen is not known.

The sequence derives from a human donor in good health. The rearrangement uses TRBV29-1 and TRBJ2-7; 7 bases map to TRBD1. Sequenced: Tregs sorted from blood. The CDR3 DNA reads TGCAGCGTGGTACAGGGGCCTTCCGGCTACGAGCAGTACTTC. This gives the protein CSVVQGPSGYEQYF.